These 30 T cell receptor beta chains share one sample of origin, sequenced in a study of Ad26.COV2.S vaccination and SARS-CoV-2 variants. The repertoire was sequenced with immunoSEQ multiplex PCR; TCRdb's copy has only in-frame clones and lacks some. The sample holds approximately 420,000 clones, 88% seen once. This sample's treatment: around 19 received Ad26.COV2.S at low or high dose, single or two shots; 5 received placebo; per-sample allocation not given. Specimen acquisition occurred on day 63 following the initial vaccine or placebo injection. The sample in question was peripheral blood, obtained in a trial of Ad26.COV2.S vaccine versus placebo. These receptors came from a person between 18 and 65 years old who received the Ad26.COV2.S COVID-19 vaccine or a placebo.

This chain links TRBV28 with TRBJ1-5; tentatively, D is TRBD1 (5 bases). Per germline, CDR1 MDHEN and CDR2 SYDVKM. The CDR3 spans 15 residues. The V and J ends lost 4 bases and 2 bases respectively, with 12 bases between them. The chain's CDR3 is CASSSPGGGNQPQHF. The CDR3 nucleotides read TGTGCCAGCAGTTCACCCGGAGGGGGCAATCAGCCCCAGCATTTT.

The chain carries TRBV2 and TRBJ2-1; possibly TRBD2 for D (5 bases). The CDR3 covers 11 residues. The V and J ends lost 9 bases and 10 bases respectively, with 13 bases between them. The germline V gene has CDR1 SNHLY and CDR2 FYNNEI. This CDR3 is CARDAPGEQFF. The CDR3, as DNA: TGTGCCAGAGACGCACCGGGGGAGCAGTTCTTC.

The V gene is TRBV28, the J gene TRBJ2-1, with 11 bases fitting TRBD1. Germline V gene data show CDR1 as MDHEN and CDR2 as SYDVKM. With V trimmed by 6 bases and J by 2 bases, 3 bases remained unmatched. The CDR3 is 15 amino acids. CDR3 protein: CASRRTGGAYNEQFF. CDR3 coding DNA: TGTGCCAGCAGGCGGACAGGGGGCGCCTACAATGAGCAGTTCTTC.

The V call is TRBV6-1, the J call TRBJ2-5; either TRBD1 or TRBD2 may fit D (6 bases each). V was clipped by 0 bases and J by 4 bases, with 15 bases between them. Germline CDR1 reads MNHNS; CDR2 reads SASEGT. This CDR3 region has 16 residues. The CDR3 region has the DNA TGTGCCAGCAGTGAAGCGCGAAGGGGGGTTCGAGAGACCCAGTACTTC. Translated, it gives CASSEARRGVRETQYF.

The chain links TRBV9 to TRBJ1-1; D unresolved. This CDR3 has 14 amino acids. V lost 0 bases, J lost 1 base, and 7 bases lay in between. From germline, CDR1 is SGDLS and CDR2 YYNGEE. In DNA, the CDR3 is TGTGCCAGCAGCGTAGTTCCCGAGAACACTGAAGCTTTCTTT. Translation gives CASSVVPENTEAFF.

The V call is TRBV30, the J call TRBJ2-3, with TRBD1 matching 9 bases. V was pared by 5 bases and J by 3 bases, with 6 bases of the junction left unmatched. The CDR3 is made up of 14 amino acids. Germline V CDR1 and CDR2: GTSNPN, SVGIG (reference sequence). CDR3 protein: CAWGTGRGTDTQYF. In DNA form, the CDR3 reads TGTGCCTGGGGGACAGGGAGGGGGACAGATACGCAGTATTTT. The full variable domain, in which reference TRBV30 and TRBJ2-3 provide the parts outside the CDR3, is SQTIHQWPATLVQPVGSPLSLECTVEGTSNPNLYWYRQAAGRGLQLLFYSVGIGQISSEVPQNLSASRPQDRQFILSSKKLLLSDSGFYLCAWGTGRGTDTQYFGPGTRLTVL.

This chain joins TRBV20-1 and TRBJ2-5; 9 bases fit TRBD2. J lost 5 bases, V lost 7 bases, and 2 bases had no gene match. The CDR3 is 11 amino acids. Germline CDR1 reads DFQATT; CDR2 reads SNEGSKA (reference sequence). Written as DNA, the CDR3 is TGCAGTGGGACTAGCGTCGAGACCCAGTACTTC. This translates into CSGTSVETQYF.

The V call is TRBV5-1, the J call TRBJ2-2; tentatively, D is TRBD1 (5 bases). The CDR3 totals 14 residues. Germline V gene data show CDR1 as SGHRS and CDR2 as YFSETQ. The V and J ends lost 4 bases and 6 bases respectively, with 13 bases between them. The CDR3 DNA reads as TGCGCCAGCAGCCGACAGCTTACCGCCGGGGAGCTGTTTTTT. It codes for CASSRQLTAGELFF. The whole variable domain, filled in from reference TRBV5-1 and TRBJ2-2, reads KAGVTQTPRYLIKTRGQQVTLSCSPISGHRSVSWYQQTPGQGLQFLFEYFSETQRNKGNFPGRFSGRQFSNSRSEMNVSTLELGDSALYLCASSRQLTAGELFFGEGSRLTVL.

V gene TRBV6-5 combines with J gene TRBJ2-1; 9 nucleotides line up with TRBD1. V lost 7 bases, J lost 6 bases, and 10 bases stayed unmatched. This CDR3 has 15 amino acids. The germline gives CDR1 MNHEY, CDR2 SVGAGI. The CDR3 DNA sequence: TGTGCCAGCAACGGCCCCGGGACAGGGTTCAATGAGCAGTTCTTC. Protein sequence: CASNGPGTGFNEQFF.

The chain has TRBV7-9 and TRBJ2-7; D unclear. V was trimmed by 5 bases and J by 5 bases, leaving 16 bases between them. Per germline, CDR1 SEHNR and CDR2 FQNEAQ (reference sequence). The CDR3 length is 14 residues. The CDR3 region has the DNA TGTGCCAGCAGCCCCCGCTGGGGTATCGACGAGCAGTACTTC. Residues: CASSPRWGIDEQYF.

This chain joins TRBV24-1 and TRBJ2-1, with D maybe TRBD2 (5 bases). Germline loops: CDR1 KGHDR, CDR2 SFDVKD. V shed 10 bases and J shed 8 bases, with 11 bases lying between them. This CDR3 is built from 11 residues. The CDR3 spells CATRTGYEQFF. CDR3 nucleotides: TGTGCCACTCGTACGGGGTATGAGCAGTTCTTC.

This clone appeared once. The sample contains more than one DNA sequence encoding this CDR3. This chain connects TRBV3-1 (or the pseudogene TRBV3-2) to TRBJ2-7; 9 bases align to TRBD2. The junction had 5 bases not matched to a gene; V was cut back by 4 bases and J by 1 base. This CDR3 spans 15 amino acids. The germline V gene has CDR1 LGHDT and CDR2 YNNKEL (reference sequence). CDR3 protein: CASSPRAGGSYEQYF. For the CDR3, the DNA is TGTGCCAGCAGCCCCCGGGCGGGGGGGTCCTACGAGCAGTACTTC.

The chain links TRBV23-1 to TRBJ2-1; a weak D match, TRBD2 (7 bases). TRBV23-1 is assigned to the ORF class and has an uncertain function. The CDR3 loop spans 12 amino acids. Trimming shortened V by 8 bases and J by 13 bases, and 18 bases separated the two germline ends. The CDR3 loop reads CASGVGGHPQFF. CDR3 DNA sequence: TGCGCCAGCGGGGTGGGGGGGCATCCCCAGTTCTTC.

The chain carries TRBV7-3 and TRBJ2-7; 9 positions match TRBD2. The junction had 5 bases not matched to a gene; V was cut back by 5 bases and J by 0 bases. The length of the CDR3 is 15 residues. Looked up from germline, CDR1 is SGHTA and CDR2 is FQGTGA. CDR3 bases: TGTGCCAGCAGCCCTAGCGGGGCGAGCTCCTACGAGCAGTACTTC. This gives the protein CASSPSGASSYEQYF.

The chain is built from TRBV30 and TRBJ2-7; D remains ambiguous. V gave up 0 bases and J gave up 2 bases, with 8 bases separating them. This CDR3 region has 13 residues. The V gene's germline CDR1 is GTSNPN and CDR2 SVGIG (reference sequence). The CDR3 DNA reads TGTGCCTGGAGTGTTACGTCCGCCTACGAGCAGTACTTC. This translates into CAWSVTSAYEQYF.

The chain has TRBV5-1 and TRBJ1-1, with D unclear. V lost 9 bases to trimming and J lost 10 bases, with 22 bases between them. Per the germline V gene, CDR1 is SGHRS and CDR2 is YFSETQ. The CDR3 sequence is 13 residues long. The CDR3 reads CATTDGSGRAAFF. CDR3 DNA: TGCGCCACCACCGACGGGTCCGGACGGGCAGCTTTCTTT.

This chain joins TRBV7-9 and TRBJ2-7; TRBD1 agrees at 10 bases. Germline lookup yields CDR1 SEHNR and CDR2 FQNEAQ (reference sequence). V trimming: 6 bases; J trimming: 4 bases; junction bases outside the gene matches: 9. The CDR3 has 15 amino acids. CDR3 coding DNA: TGTGCCAGCAGTGGTACCGGGACAGGGGTATACGAGCAGTACTTC. Protein sequence: CASSGTGTGVYEQYF.

The rearrangement uses TRBV30 and TRBJ1-1, with 12 bases aligning to TRBD1. With V trimmed by 4 bases and J by 1 base, 4 bases remained unmatched. CDR1 and CDR2 from the germline V gene are GTSNPN and SVGIG (reference sequence). The CDR3 is 15 amino acids. The CDR3 coding sequence is TGTGCCTGGAATCCGGGACAGGGGGCGAACACTGAAGCTTTCTTT. Its translation is CAWNPGQGANTEAFF.

This clone was detected once. The rearrangement uses TRBV24-1 and TRBJ2-7, with 10 bases matching TRBD1. V was clipped by 9 bases and J by 2 bases; unmatched bases: 9. The CDR3 covers 15 residues. The germline CDR1 and CDR2 sequences are KGHDR and SFDVKD. CDR3: CATLLTGTGAYEQYF. DNA for the CDR3: TGTGCCACCTTGCTGACCGGGACAGGGGCCTACGAGCAGTACTTC.

This chain links TRBV2 with TRBJ2-6; D is unclear. Trimming took off 3 bases at V and 4 bases at J, with 13 bases between the two ends. Germline values: CDR1 SNHLY, CDR2 FYNNEI. This CDR3 is 16 amino acids long. The CDR3 region has the DNA TGTGCCAGCAGTGATACCGGATTCGCGGGGGCCAACGTCCTGACTTTC. It yields the protein CASSDTGFAGANVLTF.

The rearrangement links TRBV30 to TRBJ1-5; D may be TRBD1 (6 bases). From germline, CDR1 is GTSNPN and CDR2 SVGIG (reference sequence). The CDR3 has 16 residues. Trimming pared 0 bases from V and 1 base from J, leaving 13 bases between. CDR3 protein: CAWSVRGGSSNQPQHF. The CDR3 nucleotides read TGTGCCTGGAGTGTACGAGGGGGTAGCAGCAATCAGCCCCAGCATTTT.

The chain combines TRBV14 with TRBJ2-5, with TRBD1 matching over 9 bases. Germline lookup yields CDR1 SGHDN and CDR2 FVKESK. This CDR3 spans 14 amino acids. Trimming at V came to 4 bases and at J to 4 bases, leaving 4 bases not matched to a gene. The CDR3 loop reads CASSLLGQGETQYF. In DNA form, the CDR3 reads TGTGCCAGCAGCCTACTGGGACAGGGAGAGACCCAGTACTTC. The variable domain in full, with the rest retrieved from reference TRBV14 and TRBJ2-5, is EAGVTQFPSHSVIEKGQTVTLRCDPISGHDNLYWYRRVMGKEIKFLLHFVKESKQDESGMPNNRFLAERTGGTYSTLKVQPAELEDSGVYFCASSLLGQGETQYFGPGTRLLVL.

The chain joins TRBV4-3 to TRBJ1-1; the D is unclear. The ends were cut back, 0 bases at V and 8 bases at J, with 10 bases in the middle. The germline CDR1 and CDR2 sequences are LGHNA and YSLEER. This CDR3 spans 13 amino acids. In DNA, the CDR3 is TGCGCCAGCAGCCAAGATGCGACTTTGGAAGCTTTCTTT. It is translated as CASSQDATLEAFF.

V and J are TRBV7-8 and TRBJ1-6; D is unclear. The CDR3 is 14 amino acids. Germline V lookup: CDR1 SGHVS, CDR2 FQNEAQ. V was shortened by 7 bases and J by 5 bases, with 12 bases between the two germline ends. In nucleotides, the CDR3 is TGTGCCAGCACCAATCGCACCAATAATTCACCCCTCCACTTT. Amino acid sequence: CASTNRTNNSPLHF.

This sequence joins TRBV7-3 and TRBJ2-5; weak D call: TRBD1 (7 bases). Germline V CDR1 and CDR2: SGHTA, FQGTGA. The CDR3 runs to 14 residues. Trimming removed 6 bases from V and 5 bases from J, with 16 bases in between. CDR3 bases: TGTGCCAGCAGTTCCTCAGGGGGGCGGGAGACCCAGTACTTC. Protein: CASSSSGGRETQYF.

The chain employs TRBV7-9 and TRBJ1-4; the match to TRBD1 covers 8 bases. With 2 bases clipped from V and 8 bases from J, the junction kept 7 bases outside the gene matches. This CDR3 has 15 residues. CDR1 and CDR2 from the germline V gene are SEHNR and FQNEAQ (reference sequence). Here the CDR3 reads CASSLLTGVGEKLFF. In DNA form, the CDR3 reads TGTGCCAGCAGCTTACTGACAGGGGTCGGCGAAAAACTGTTTTTT.

Here the CDR3 reads CASKTSPEDYEQYF. CDR3 in DNA: TGTGCCAGCAAAACTAGCCCGGAGGACTACGAGCAGTACTTC. The rearrangement links TRBV28 to TRBJ2-7; D perhaps matches TRBD2 (6 bases). Germline loops: CDR1 MDHEN, CDR2 SYDVKM. V was trimmed by 7 bases and J by 3 bases, leaving 16 bases between them. The CDR3 runs to 14 residues.

The chain joins TRBV21-1 to TRBJ2-7; the listed D gene, TRBD1, was not tested against the DNA. TRBV21-1 is described as a pseudogene. The CDR3 totals 13 residues. This CDR3 reads CASSKSRVGEQYF. In DNA, the CDR3 is TGTGCCAGCAGCAAAAGCAGGGTGGGCGAGCAGTACTTC.

The count of this clone is one. V is TRBV18 and J is TRBJ2-7; 7 bases match TRBD1. The germline V gene encodes CDR1 KGHSH and CDR2 LQKENI. This CDR3 comprises 14 residues. The J segment lost 6 bases and the V segment lost 3 bases, leaving 8 bases of the junction unmatched. CDR3 loop: CASSPSQGSREQYF. The CDR3 DNA is TGTGCCAGCTCACCGTCACAGGGGTCCCGCGAGCAGTACTTC.

The chain links TRBV2 to TRBJ2-5, with 8 bases lining up with TRBD1. The V segment lost 4 bases and the J segment 2 bases; nucleotides outside the gene matches: 6. This CDR3 has 15 residues. Germline CDR1 reads SNHLY; CDR2 reads FYNNEI. In nucleotides, the CDR3 is TGTGCCAGCAGTGGGGACAGGTACTCACAAGAGACCCAGTACTTC. Translation: CASSGDRYSQETQYF.